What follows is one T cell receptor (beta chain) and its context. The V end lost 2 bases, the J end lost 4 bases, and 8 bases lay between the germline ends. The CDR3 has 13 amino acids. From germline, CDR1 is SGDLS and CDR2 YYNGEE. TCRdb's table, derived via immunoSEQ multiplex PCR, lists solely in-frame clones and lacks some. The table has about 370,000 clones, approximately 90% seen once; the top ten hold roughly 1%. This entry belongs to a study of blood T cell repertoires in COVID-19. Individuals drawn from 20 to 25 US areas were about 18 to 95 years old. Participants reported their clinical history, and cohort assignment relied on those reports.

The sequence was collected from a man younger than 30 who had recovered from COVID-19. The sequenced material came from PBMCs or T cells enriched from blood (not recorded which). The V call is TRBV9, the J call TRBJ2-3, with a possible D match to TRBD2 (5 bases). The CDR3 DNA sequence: TGTGCCAGCAGCGTGGAGGCTCCAGATACGCAGTATTTT. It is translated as CASSVEAPDTQYF.